A single sample is the source of the 15 T cell receptor beta chains below, sequenced in a study of tumor and adjacent non-tumor tissue in lung cancer. No cell sorting was done before RNA was extracted from the tissue. Distant lung tissue was collected more than 3 cm away from the tumor edge. A modified ARM-PCR protocol with three rounds of nested PCR amplified TCRbeta. TCRdb re-called the multiplex PCR reads with MiXCR, one entry per CDR3 protein. Of about 86,000 distinct CDR3 sequences listed, 75% to 85% are singletons. Sequenced input: distant non-tumor lung tissue. All receptors derive from a woman in her fifties or sixties with non-small cell lung cancer.

A remark on this clonotype: Its ends do not fully match the called genes, so a read error is possible. This chain links TRBV4-2 with TRBJ1-5, with 8 bases aligning to TRBD1. The CDR3 is 14 amino acids. Looked up from germline, CDR1 is LGHNA and CDR2 is YNFKEQ. DNA for the CDR3: TGTACCAGCAGCCAATCGGACAGGGATCAGCCCCAACATTTT. It codes for CTSSQSDRDQPQHF.

About this clonotype: A junction boundary mismatches the germline segment, possibly from a read error. J is TRBJ2-2 and V is TRBV6-2 or TRBV6-3; tentative D call: TRBD2 (5 bases). The CDR3 sequence is 12 residues long. Germline V gene sequence: CDR1 MNHEY, CDR2 SVGEGT. The CDR3 sequence is CVSNPDTGEMFF. The CDR3 DNA sequence: TGTGTCAGCAACCCAGACACCGGGGAGATGTTTTTT.

There are a few counts of this clonotype. The junction departs from germline at one end; a sequencing error may be responsible. This chain links TRBV7-7 with TRBJ2-3, with 8 positions matching TRBD2. Germline CDR1 SSHAT, CDR2 FNYEAQ (reference sequence). This CDR3 spans 15 amino acids. CDR3 nucleotide sequence: TGCGCTAGCAGCCCGGGAGGGTCCTCGGGAGATACGCAGTATTTT. It encodes CASSPGGSSGDTQYF. The whole variable domain, filled in from reference TRBV7-7 and TRBJ2-3, reads GAGVSQSPRYKVTKRGQDVTLRCDPISSHATLYWYQQALGQGPEFLTYFNYEAQPDKSGLPSDRFSAERPEGSISTLTIQRTEQRDSAMYRCASSPGGSSGDTQYFGPGTRLTVL.

Details on this clonotype: The junction does not match germline at one end; this may be a read error. The chain carries TRBV10-1 and TRBJ2-1, with 9 bases aligning to TRBD2. The CDR3 spans 14 residues. Germline V gives CDR1 WNHNN, CDR2 SYGVQD (reference sequence). The DNA for the CDR3 is TGCGCCAGCAGTCCCGGGACTAGCATTAATGAGCGGTTCTTT. It specifies CASSPGTSINERFF.

On this clonotype itself: The junction does not match germline at one end; this may be a read error. The genes are TRBV5-6 and TRBJ2-5; D not resolved. Germline V gene data show CDR1 as SGHDT and CDR2 as YYEEEE. CDR3 length equals 11 residues. In nucleotides, the CDR3 is TGTGTCAGCAGCTTCCGGGAGACCCAGTACTTC. Protein: CVSSFRETQYF.

Many counts were recorded for this clonotype. The junction differs from germline at one of its ends, possibly a read error. Written as DNA, the CDR3 is TGTGCCGGCAGTACGGGACAGCTGTTCTTC. Protein: CAGSTGQLFF. J is TRBJ2-1 and V is TRBV28; 7 positions match TRBD1. Looked up from germline, CDR1 is MDHEN and CDR2 is SYDVKM. The CDR3 sequence is 10 residues long.

This chain links TRBV25-1 with TRBJ2-5; D remains unclear. Germline CDR1 MGHDK, CDR2 SYGVNS. This CDR3 has 15 amino acids. Trimming stripped 5 bases from V and 5 bases from J, with 18 bases between. The CDR3 protein is CASSQSVGKDETQYF. The CDR3 region has the DNA TGTGCCAGCAGTCAGTCCGTAGGGAAAGACGAGACCCAGTACTTC.

The chain combines TRBV29-1 with TRBJ2-7, with D possibly being TRBD1 (6 bases). Trimming removed 4 bases at V and 9 bases at J, with 22 bases between. Germline values: CDR1 SQVTM, CDR2 ANQGSEA. This CDR3 has 14 residues. The CDR3: CSVGKWQGLNGQYF. In DNA, the CDR3 is TGCAGCGTTGGTAAGTGGCAGGGGCTCAACGGGCAGTACTTC.

This clonotype was detected many times. The CDR3: CATSDSRWDQPQHF. CDR3 DNA: TGTGCCACCAGTGACTCAAGGTGGGATCAGCCCCAGCATTTT. V usage is TRBV24-1 and J usage is TRBJ1-5, with D hard to call. Looked up from germline, CDR1 is KGHDR and CDR2 is SFDVKD. CDR3 size: 14 residues. V shed 4 bases and J shed 5 bases, with 11 bases lying between them.

This clonotype was counted only a few times. The junction shows a germline mismatch at one end, possibly a read error. CDR3 DNA sequence: TGCGCTAGCAGTGAGGAATGGCGGAACATTCATTACTTC. The encoded protein is CASSEEWRNIHYF. J is TRBJ2-4 and V is TRBV10-2; D not resolved. CDR1 is WSHSY, CDR2 SAAADI, per germline. CDR3 length equals 13 residues.

On this clonotype: The junction departs from the called germline gene at one end, perhaps through a read error. The chain recombines TRBV11-2 with TRBJ2-7; D not resolved. There are 13 residues in the CDR3. Germline V gene lookup returns CDR1 SGHAT and CDR2 FQNNGV. In DNA, the CDR3 is TGTGCCTGCAGCTTAGATCCCGGAGACGAGCAGTATTTC. Its protein product is CACSLDPGDEQYF.

With regard to this clonotype: One junction end disagrees with the germline gene, perhaps due to a read error. This rearrangement joins TRBV6-6 to TRBJ2-3, with TRBD2 matching 8 bases. The germline CDR1 and CDR2 sequences are MNHNY and SVGAGI (reference sequence). This CDR3 spans 14 amino acids. Here the CDR3 DNA reads TGTGCTAGCATCCCGGGAGGGCCGATAGATCCGCAGTATTTT. This encodes CASIPGGPIDPQYF.

Concerning this clonotype itself: An end of the junction does not agree with germline; a read error may underlie this. The J gene is TRBJ1-1, the V gene TRBV15, with D unresolved. Germline CDR1 and CDR2: LNHNV and YYDKDF (reference sequence). The CDR3 consists of 13 residues. The CDR3 reads CATSHDRNTEALF. The CDR3 DNA reads TGTGCCACCAGCCATGACCGGAACACTGAAGCTCTCTTT.

A remark on this clonotype: The junction differs from germline at one of its ends, possibly a read error. The chain recombines TRBV5-5 with TRBJ2-7; D gene unclear. Germline V gives CDR1 SGHKS, CDR2 YYEKEE (reference sequence). This CDR3 has 13 residues. DNA of the CDR3: TGTGCCATCAGCCTCGAAGGGTTCTACGAGCAGTACTTC. Protein sequence: CAISLEGFYEQYF. Full variable domain (missing parts from reference TRBV5-5 and TRBJ2-7): DAGVTQSPTHLIKTRGQQVTLRCSPISGHKSVSWYQQVLGQGPQFIFQYYEKEERGRGNFPDRFSARQFPNYSSELNVNALLLGDSALYLCAISLEGFYEQYFGPGTRLTVT.

Comment on this clonotype: Germline and junction disagree at one end, which may indicate a read error. The V call is TRBV11-2, the J call TRBJ2-3; maybe TRBD2 (6 bases). Germline lookup yields CDR1 SGHAT and CDR2 FQNNGV. The CDR3 is made up of 13 amino acids. CDR3 coding DNA: TGTGCTAGCATCTTAGGGTCGGAGGGTACGCAGTATTTT. Translating gives CASILGSEGTQYF.